The 14 T cell receptor beta chains below all came from one sample that was sequenced in a study of blood T cell repertoires in COVID-19. Measured with immunoSEQ multiplex PCR; TCRdb has only the in-frame clones, and not every one. The table lists 90,000 to 150,000 clones, 85% to 90% of them singletons, with about 3.9% in the top ten. Sequences were obtained from peripheral blood. These receptors were taken from a man in his 60s with acute or convalescent COVID-19.

The chain carries TRBV10-3 and TRBJ2-5; D might be TRBD1 (6 bases). CDR3 length: 14 amino acids. V lost 2 bases to trimming and J lost 0 bases, with 7 bases between them. Germline CDR1 and CDR2: ENHRY and SYGVKD. Here the CDR3 reads CAISEGQNQETQYF. The CDR3 DNA reads as TGTGCCATCAGTGAGGGACAGAACCAAGAGACCCAGTACTTC.

This chain uses TRBV10-3 with TRBJ2-3; TRBD1 agrees at 10 bases. V shed 8 bases, J shed 2 bases, and the junction held 7 bases outside the gene matches. The CDR3 totals 15 residues. Germline V CDR1 and CDR2: ENHRY, SYGVKD. The CDR3 nucleotides read TGTGCCATCGGGGGGGGGACAGGGGACACAGATACGCAGTATTTT. Its protein product is CAIGGGTGDTDTQYF.

As regards this clone: This sample also contains other DNA sequences that code for the same CDR3. The chain links TRBV6-2 or TRBV6-3 to TRBJ2-1; TRBD2 matches 12 bases. The CDR3 covers 15 residues. Germline V CDR1 and CDR2: MNHEY, SVGEGT. V lost 2 bases to trimming and J lost 10 bases; unmatched junction nucleotides: 6. The CDR3 spells CASSYASGRAAEQFF. CDR3 nucleotide sequence: TGTGCCAGCAGTTACGCTAGCGGGAGGGCCGCGGAGCAGTTCTTC.

This clone was counted only a few times. The V and J genes are TRBV19 and TRBJ2-1, with D possibly being TRBD2 (6 bases). The germline V gene encodes CDR1 LNHDA and CDR2 SQIVND (reference sequence). The CDR3 spans 15 residues. V lost 5 bases and J 7 bases, leaving 18 bases between the germline ends. The CDR3 is CASSAQTGGLNEQFF. CDR3 sequence (DNA): TGTGCCAGTAGTGCTCAAACCGGAGGGCTGAATGAGCAGTTCTTC.

The CDR3: CATSPDRGDEQYF. For the CDR3, the DNA is TGTGCCACCAGCCCGGACAGGGGAGATGAGCAGTACTTC. This sequence joins TRBV15 and TRBJ2-7, with 9 bases lining up with TRBD1. This CDR3 has 13 residues. Germline V gene data show CDR1 as LNHNV and CDR2 as YYDKDF (reference sequence). The junction had 6 bases not matched to a gene; V was cut back by 5 bases and J by 7 bases. Looking up the rest from reference TRBV15 and TRBJ2-7 gives the full variable domain: DAMVIQNPRYQVTQFGKPVTLSCSQTLNHNVMYWYQQKSSQAPKLLFHYYDKDFNNEADTPDNFQSRRPNTSFCFLDIRSPGLGDTAMYLCATSPDRGDEQYFGPGTRLTVT.

This chain links TRBV9 with TRBJ2-6; D is possibly TRBD1 (6 bases). Trimming took 2 bases from V and 0 from J, leaving 21 bases between them. The length of the CDR3 is 20 residues. Germline CDR1 is SGDLS and CDR2 is YYNGEE. In DNA, the CDR3 is TGTGCCAGCAGCGTTCCGACAGGCCCTCAGCCCCACTCTGGGGCCAACGTCCTGACTTTC. Protein product: CASSVPTGPQPHSGANVLTF.

This clone was counted once. The CDR3 is CASSNSRGYEKLFF. The DNA of the CDR3 is TGTGCCAGCAGCAACTCCAGGGGGTATGAAAAACTGTTTTTT. The V gene is TRBV21-1, the J gene TRBJ1-4; the table's D call TRBD1 went unverified against the DNA. TRBV21-1 is listed as a pseudogene. This CDR3 spans 14 amino acids.

The chain uses TRBV4-2 and TRBJ2-6; D is perhaps TRBD2 (6 bases). Germline values: CDR1 LGHNA, CDR2 YNFKEQ. The CDR3 covers 20 residues. The ends were cut back, 3 bases at V and 0 bases at J, with 21 bases in the middle. The CDR3 DNA reads as TGTGCCAGCAGCCATGTACCTGGGGGGACTCATCACTCTGGGGCCAACGTCCTGACTTTC. Translated: CASSHVPGGTHHSGANVLTF.

The chain uses TRBV18 and TRBJ2-1; D may be TRBD1 (6 bases). Germline assignment: CDR1 KGHSH and CDR2 LQKENI. Trimming cost V 6 bases and J 7 bases, with 19 bases left between them. The CDR3 sequence is 15 residues long. The CDR3 DNA reads TGTGCCAGCTCCCCATCCCCAGGGGTGAAAAATGAGCAGTTCTTC. The encoded protein is CASSPSPGVKNEQFF. Together with reference TRBV18 and TRBJ2-1, the CDR3 gives the full variable domain: NAGVMQNPRHLVRRRGQEARLRCSPMKGHSHVYWYRQLPEEGLKFMVYLQKENIIDESGMPKERFSAEFPKEGPSILRIQQVVRGDSAAYFCASSPSPGVKNEQFFGPGTRLTVL.

V gene TRBV7-2 combines with J gene TRBJ2-1; 12 bases are shared with TRBD2. The germline gives CDR1 SGHTA, CDR2 FQGNSA. The CDR3 covers 16 residues. V dropped 3 bases and J dropped 9; count of bases not matched to a gene: 9. Here the CDR3 reads CASSFLAGGPSVEQFF. Written as DNA, the CDR3 is TGTGCCAGCAGCTTCCTAGCGGGAGGGCCTTCCGTTGAGCAGTTCTTC.

V usage is TRBV19 and J usage is TRBJ1-4; tentative D call: TRBD1 (6 bases). Between the trimmed V and J ends, which lost 5 bases and 7 bases, there was a span of 11 bases. The CDR3 extends over 13 amino acids. Germline CDR1 is LNHDA and CDR2 is SQIVND (reference sequence). CDR3 amino acids: CASSEGVTEKLFF. The DNA for the CDR3 is TGTGCCAGTAGTGAGGGGGTGACTGAAAAACTGTTTTTT.

The rearrangement links TRBV4-1 to TRBJ2-7; 8 bases align to TRBD1. This CDR3 has 16 residues. The V segment lost 4 bases and the J segment 0 bases; nucleotides outside the gene matches: 8. Germline-derived CDR1 and CDR2 are MGHRA and YSYEKL. The chain's CDR3 is CASSRAGGLSSYEQYF. The CDR3 DNA sequence: TGCGCCAGCAGCCGAGCAGGGGGCCTAAGCTCCTACGAGCAGTACTTC.

The chain employs TRBV18 and TRBJ1-1; D might be TRBD1 (6 bases). The germline V gene encodes CDR1 KGHSH and CDR2 LQKENI. V was cut by 2 bases and J by 4 bases, with 14 bases left in between. This CDR3 has 15 amino acids. In nucleotides, the CDR3 is TGTGCCAGCTCACCAAAAGGGGGGGGGAGCACTGAAGCTTTCTTT. Its protein is CASSPKGGGSTEAFF. The full variable domain, completed using reference TRBV18 and TRBJ1-1, is NAGVMQNPRHLVRRRGQEARLRCSPMKGHSHVYWYRQLPEEGLKFMVYLQKENIIDESGMPKERFSAEFPKEGPSILRIQQVVRGDSAAYFCASSPKGGGSTEAFFGQGTRLTVV.

J is TRBJ2-3 and V is TRBV7-9, with a tentative D call TRBD2 (6 bases). Germline CDR1 SEHNR, CDR2 FQNEAQ (reference sequence). Trimming left V 5 bases short and J 2 bases short, with 11 bases between. The CDR3 sequence is 14 residues long. The DNA for the CDR3 is TGTGCCAGCAGCGTGGGAGGTTTCACAGATACGCAGTATTTT. Its protein is CASSVGGFTDTQYF.